Sequencing of this T cell receptor (beta chain) was carried out in a study of cytomegalovirus exposure and HLA in healthy donors. Study at large: Among the 398 genotyped donors, just over 80% were placed in the Caucasian-associated ancestry cluster.

The V gene end was trimmed by 5 bases and the J gene end by 7 bases; junction bases not matched to a gene: 10. CDR3 length: 15 amino acids. The germline gives CDR1 SGHTA, CDR2 FQGNSA. Worth noting for this clone: Its antigen remains unidentified.

In the PCR, 60 Vbeta and 13 Jbeta primers were used. Data came from immunoSEQ multiplex PCR; TCRdb stores just in-frame clones and leaves some out. The sample has around 91,000 clones; about 77% are singletons. Study-level findings and limits: The study listed roughly 160 cytomegalovirus-associated TCR beta chains.

The chain recombines TRBV7-2 with TRBJ1-4; TRBD1 agrees at 7 bases. Material for sequencing was PBMCs. This TCR was sampled from a male donor in good health and CMV-seropositive. CDR3 in DNA: TGTGCCAGCAGCGCTGGAAGGGGGCCGGCTGAAAAACTGTTTTTT. This translates into CASSAGRGPAEKLFF.